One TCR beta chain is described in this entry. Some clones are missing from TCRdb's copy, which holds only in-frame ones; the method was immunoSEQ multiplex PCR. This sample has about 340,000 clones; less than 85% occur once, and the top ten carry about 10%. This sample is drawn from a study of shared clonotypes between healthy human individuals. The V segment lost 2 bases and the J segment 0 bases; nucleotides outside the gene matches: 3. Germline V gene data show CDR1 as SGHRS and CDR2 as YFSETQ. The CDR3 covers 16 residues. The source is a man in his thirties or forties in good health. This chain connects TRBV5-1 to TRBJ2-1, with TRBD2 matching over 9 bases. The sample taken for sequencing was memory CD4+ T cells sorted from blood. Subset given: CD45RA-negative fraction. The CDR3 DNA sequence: TGCGCCAGCAGCTTATTAGCGGGAGTCTCCTACAATGAGCAGTTCTTC. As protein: CASSLLAGVSYNEQFF. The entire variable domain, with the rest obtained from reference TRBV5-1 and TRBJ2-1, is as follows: KAGVTQTPRYLIKTRGQQVTLSCSPISGHRSVSWYQQTPGQGLQFLFEYFSETQRNKGNFPGRFSGRQFSNSRSEMNVSTLELGDSALYLCASSLLAGVSYNEQFFGPGTRLTVL.